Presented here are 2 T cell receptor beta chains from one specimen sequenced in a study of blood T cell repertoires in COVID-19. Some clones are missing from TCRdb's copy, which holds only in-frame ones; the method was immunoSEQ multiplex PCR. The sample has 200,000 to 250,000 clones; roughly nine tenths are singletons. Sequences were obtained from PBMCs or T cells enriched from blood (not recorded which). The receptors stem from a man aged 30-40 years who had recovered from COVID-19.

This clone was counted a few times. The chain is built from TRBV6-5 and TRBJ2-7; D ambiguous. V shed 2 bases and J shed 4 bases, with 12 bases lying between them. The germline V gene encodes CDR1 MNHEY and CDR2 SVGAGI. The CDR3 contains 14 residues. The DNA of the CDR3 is TGTGCCAGCAGTTACCTGGCCAGAAGTTACGAGCAGTACTTC. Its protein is CASSYLARSYEQYF.

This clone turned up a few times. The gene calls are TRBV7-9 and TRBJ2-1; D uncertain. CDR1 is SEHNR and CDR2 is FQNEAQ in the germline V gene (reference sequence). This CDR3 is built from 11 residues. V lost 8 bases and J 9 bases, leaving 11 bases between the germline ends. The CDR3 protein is CASYRGSEQFF. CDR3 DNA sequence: TGTGCCAGCTACCGTGGCTCTGAGCAGTTCTTC.